The present T cell receptor (beta chain) was sequenced within a study of T cells after yellow fever vaccination. V gave up 4 bases and J gave up 7 bases, with 14 bases separating them. The length of the CDR3 is 13 residues. Germline V gene lookup returns CDR1 SGHDT and CDR2 YYEEEE. TCRdb re-called the 5' RACE reads through MiXCR, storing one row per CDR3 protein. Of 340,000 or so distinct CDR3 sequences listed, around an eighth are singletons. The sequence was collected from a man aged 18 to 29 who received the YFV17D yellow fever vaccine. This sequence joins TRBV5-6 and TRBJ1-1; D not certain. This specimen consisted of CD4+ T cells sorted from PBMCs, obtained 15 days after the yellow fever booster vaccination. The CDR3 nucleotides read TGTGCCAGCAGCAAAGATGGACCGGGTGAAGCTTTCTTT. It codes for CASSKDGPGEAFF.